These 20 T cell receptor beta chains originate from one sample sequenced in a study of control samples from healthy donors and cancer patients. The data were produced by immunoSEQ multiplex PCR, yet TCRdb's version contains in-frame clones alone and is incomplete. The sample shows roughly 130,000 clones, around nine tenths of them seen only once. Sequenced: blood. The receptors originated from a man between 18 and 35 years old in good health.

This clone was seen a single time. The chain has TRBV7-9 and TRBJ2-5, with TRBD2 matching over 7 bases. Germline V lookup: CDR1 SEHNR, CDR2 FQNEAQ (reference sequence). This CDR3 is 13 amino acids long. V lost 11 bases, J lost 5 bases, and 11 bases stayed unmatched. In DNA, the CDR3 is TGTGCCGCCGGCGCGGGGGTGGCGGAGACCCAGTACTTC. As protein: CAAGAGVAETQYF.

CDR3 coding DNA: TGTGCCAGCAGCTACGACAGGGGGCAGAGGCCCTACGAGCAGTACGTC. Translated: CASSYDRGQRPYEQYV. The gene calls are TRBV7-9 and TRBJ2-7; 10 nucleotides agree with TRBD1. The CDR3 length is 16 residues. The V gene end was trimmed by 4 bases and the J gene end by 2 bases; junction bases not matched to a gene: 8. Germline values: CDR1 SEHNR, CDR2 FQNEAQ (reference sequence).

The CDR3 here is CASSLVTVGEQYV. CDR3 nucleotides: TGTGCCAGCAGCTTGGTGACAGTAGGGGAGCAGTACGTC. V and J are TRBV7-9 and TRBJ2-7, with D possibly TRBD1 on 5 matching bases. With 3 bases removed from V and 7 bases from J, the gap between germline ends came to 13 bases. The CDR3 extends over 13 amino acids. From germline, CDR1 is SEHNR and CDR2 FQNEAQ (reference sequence).

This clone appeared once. The CDR3 protein is CVRKPTGDHYNEQFF. In DNA, the CDR3 is TGTGTCAGAAAACCGACAGGGGACCACTACAATGAGCAGTTCTTC. The V gene is TRBV7-5, the J gene TRBJ2-1; TRBD1 reflects the table's D call only, with no check against the DNA. TRBV7-5 is noted as a pseudogene. The CDR3 is made up of 15 amino acids.

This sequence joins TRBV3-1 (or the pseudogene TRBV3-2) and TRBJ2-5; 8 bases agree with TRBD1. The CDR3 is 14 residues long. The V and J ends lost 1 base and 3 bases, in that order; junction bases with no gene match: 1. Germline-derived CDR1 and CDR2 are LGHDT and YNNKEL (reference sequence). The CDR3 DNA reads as TGTGCCAGCAGCCAAGGACAGGGGAAAGAGACCCAGTACTTC. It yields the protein CASSQGQGKETQYF.

CDR3: CASSLGTSGGNIQYF. Here the CDR3 DNA reads TGTGCCAGCAGCTTAGGGACTAGCGGGGGAAACATTCAGTACTTC. V is TRBV11-2 and J is TRBJ2-4, with TRBD2 matching over 13 bases. The ends lost 1 base at V and 6 bases at J; junction bases unmatched: 0. Germline-derived CDR1 and CDR2 are SGHAT and FQNNGV. This CDR3 is 15 amino acids long.

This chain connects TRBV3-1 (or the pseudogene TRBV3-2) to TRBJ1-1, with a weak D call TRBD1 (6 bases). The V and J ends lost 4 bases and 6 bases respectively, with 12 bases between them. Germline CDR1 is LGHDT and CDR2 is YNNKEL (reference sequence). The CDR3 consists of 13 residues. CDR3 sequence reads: CASSPRGDAEAFF. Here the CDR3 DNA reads TGTGCCAGCAGCCCCAGGGGAGATGCTGAAGCTTTCTTT.

The DNA for the CDR3 is TGTGCCAGCAGCGTTGACAGTAATCAGCCCCAGCATTTT. Protein product: CASSVDSNQPQHF. The rearrangement uses TRBV5-8 and TRBJ1-5; weak D call: TRBD1 (5 bases). CDR1 and CDR2 (germline): SGHTS, YDEGEE. Trimming shortened V by 4 bases and J by 4 bases, and 9 bases separated the two germline ends. This CDR3 is built from 13 residues.

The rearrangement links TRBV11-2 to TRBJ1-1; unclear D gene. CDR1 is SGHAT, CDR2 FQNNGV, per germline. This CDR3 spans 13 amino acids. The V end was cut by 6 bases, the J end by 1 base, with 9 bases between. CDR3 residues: CASRGPGNTEAFF. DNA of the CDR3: TGTGCCAGCAGGGGCCCAGGGAACACTGAAGCTTTCTTT.

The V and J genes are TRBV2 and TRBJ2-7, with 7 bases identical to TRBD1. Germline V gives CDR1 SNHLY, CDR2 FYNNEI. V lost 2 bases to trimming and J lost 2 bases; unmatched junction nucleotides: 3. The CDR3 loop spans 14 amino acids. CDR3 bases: TGTGCCAGCAGTGAAAGGGGGCCTACCTACGAGCAGTACTTC. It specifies CASSERGPTYEQYF.

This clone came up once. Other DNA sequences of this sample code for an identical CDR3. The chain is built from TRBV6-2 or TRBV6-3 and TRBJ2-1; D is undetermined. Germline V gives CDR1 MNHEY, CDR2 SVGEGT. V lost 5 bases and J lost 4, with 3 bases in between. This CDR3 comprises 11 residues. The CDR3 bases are TGTGCCAGCAGTCGTTACAATGAGCAGTTCTTC. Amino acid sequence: CASSRYNEQFF.

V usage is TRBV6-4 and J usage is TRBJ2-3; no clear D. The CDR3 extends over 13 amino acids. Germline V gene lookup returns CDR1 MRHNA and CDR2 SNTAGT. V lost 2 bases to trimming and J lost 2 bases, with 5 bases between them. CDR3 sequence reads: CASSDRVTDTQYF. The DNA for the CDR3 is TGTGCCAGCAGTGACAGGGTCACAGATACGCAGTATTTT.

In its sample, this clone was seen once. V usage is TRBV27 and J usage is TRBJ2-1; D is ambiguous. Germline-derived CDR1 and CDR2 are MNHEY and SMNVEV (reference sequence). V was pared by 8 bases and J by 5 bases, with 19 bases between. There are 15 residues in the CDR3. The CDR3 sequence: CASRTWLGENNEQFF. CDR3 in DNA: TGTGCCAGCCGTACGTGGCTAGGAGAAAACAATGAGCAGTTCTTC.

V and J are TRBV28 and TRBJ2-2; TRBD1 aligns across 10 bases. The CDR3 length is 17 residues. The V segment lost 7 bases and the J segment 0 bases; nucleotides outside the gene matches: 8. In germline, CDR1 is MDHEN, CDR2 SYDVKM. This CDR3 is CASTSDRGSSNTGELFF. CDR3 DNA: TGTGCCAGCACGTCGGACAGGGGGTCTTCGAACACCGGGGAGCTGTTTTTT.

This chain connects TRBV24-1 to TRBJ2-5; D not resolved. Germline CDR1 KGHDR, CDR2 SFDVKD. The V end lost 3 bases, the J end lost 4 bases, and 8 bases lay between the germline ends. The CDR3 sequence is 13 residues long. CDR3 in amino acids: CATSDGLRETQYF. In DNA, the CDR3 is TGTGCCACCAGTGATGGGTTGCGAGAGACCCAGTACTTC.

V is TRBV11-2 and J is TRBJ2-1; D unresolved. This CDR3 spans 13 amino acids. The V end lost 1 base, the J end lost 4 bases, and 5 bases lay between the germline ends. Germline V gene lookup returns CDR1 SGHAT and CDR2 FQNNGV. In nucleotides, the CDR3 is TGTGCCAGCAGCTTAGCCTCATACAATGAGCAGTTCTTC. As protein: CASSLASYNEQFF.

The CDR3 is CASSADRGQYTEAFF. The CDR3 coding sequence is TGTGCCAGCAGCGCGGACAGGGGACAATACACTGAAGCTTTCTTT. This chain connects TRBV9 to TRBJ1-1, with TRBD1 matching over 9 bases. Germline lookup yields CDR1 SGDLS and CDR2 YYNGEE. This CDR3 is built from 15 residues. V gave up 3 bases and J gave up 3 bases; unmatched junction bases: 6.

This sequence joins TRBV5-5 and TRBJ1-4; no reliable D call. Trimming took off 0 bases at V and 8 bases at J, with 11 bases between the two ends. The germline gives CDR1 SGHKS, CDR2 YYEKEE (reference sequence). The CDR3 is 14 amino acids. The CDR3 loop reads CASSLGEVLEKLFF. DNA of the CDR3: TGTGCCAGCAGCTTGGGGGAAGTTTTGGAAAAACTGTTTTTT.

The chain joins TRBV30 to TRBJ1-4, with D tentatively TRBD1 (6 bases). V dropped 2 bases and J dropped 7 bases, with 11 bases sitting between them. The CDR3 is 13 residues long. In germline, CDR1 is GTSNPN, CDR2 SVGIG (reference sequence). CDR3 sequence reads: CAWSRGVVEKLFF. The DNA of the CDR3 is TGTGCCTGGAGTAGGGGGGTCGTTGAAAAACTGTTTTTT.

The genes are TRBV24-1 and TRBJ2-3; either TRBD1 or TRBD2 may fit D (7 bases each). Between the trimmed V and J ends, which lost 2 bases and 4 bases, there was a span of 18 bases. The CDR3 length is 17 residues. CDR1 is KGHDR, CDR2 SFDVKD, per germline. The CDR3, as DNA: TGTGCCACCAGTGATTCCCGGGGAGGGGGCATATCAGATACGCAGTATTTT. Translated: CATSDSRGGGISDTQYF.